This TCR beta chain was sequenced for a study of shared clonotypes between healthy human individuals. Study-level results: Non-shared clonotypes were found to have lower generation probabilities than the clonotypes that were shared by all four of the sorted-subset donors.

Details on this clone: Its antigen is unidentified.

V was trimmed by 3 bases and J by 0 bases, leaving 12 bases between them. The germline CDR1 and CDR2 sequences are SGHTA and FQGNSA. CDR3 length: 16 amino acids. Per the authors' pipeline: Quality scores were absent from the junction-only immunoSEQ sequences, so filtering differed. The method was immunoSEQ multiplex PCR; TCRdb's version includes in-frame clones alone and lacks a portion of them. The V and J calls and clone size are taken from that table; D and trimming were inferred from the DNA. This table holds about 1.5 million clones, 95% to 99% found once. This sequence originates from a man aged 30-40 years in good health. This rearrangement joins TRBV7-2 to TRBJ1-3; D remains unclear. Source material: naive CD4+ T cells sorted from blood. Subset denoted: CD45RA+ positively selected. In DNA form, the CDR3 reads TGTGCCAGCAGCTTCCTGGAGGGTTACTCTGGAAACACCATATATTTT. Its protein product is CASSFLEGYSGNTIYF.